The rows below give T cell receptor beta chains drawn from one sample of a study of CD8+ T cells in alopecia areata. Libraries were prepared by immunoSEQ multiplex PCR; TCRdb keeps only in-frame clonotypes and omits some of them. The table has 50,000 to 70,000 clones, 44% seen once. Sequencing input: NKG2D-low CD8+ T cells sorted from blood. The origin of the receptors is a human donor with alopecia areata. The CDR3 runs from the conserved cysteine through the conserved F or W. The D gene is left open where the match is weak. Size is stated for part of the rows, as once, few or many counts, or as a class when the clone is expanded.

CDR3nt,CDR3aa,d_gene,v_gene,len,abundance,j_gene
TGCGCCAGCTCGATTAAAGGGTCCTACAATGAGCAGTTCTTC,CASSIKGSYNEQFF,-,TRBV5-1,14,-,TRBJ2-1
TGTGCCAGCAGCTCCGCGCAACGAATGGCCCACGAGCAGTACTTC,CASSSAQRMAHEQYF,-,TRBV5-6,15,-,TRBJ2-7
TGTGCCAGCAGCTTCGAGGGGGGAAGCTTGCAAGAGACCCAGTACTTC,CASSFEGGSLQETQYF,-,TRBV7-9,16,-,TRBJ2-5
TGCGCCAGCAGCTGGGGGACTGCCTACGAGCAGTACTTC,CASSWGTAYEQYF,-,TRBV5-1,13,-,TRBJ2-7
TGCAGCGTTGACGTGGCGGGATACGAGCAGTACTTC,CSVDVAGYEQYF,-,TRBV29-1,12,-,TRBJ2-7
TGCGCCAGCAGCTTGGCAGGGGGCACAGATACGCAGTATTTT,CASSLAGGTDTQYF,-,TRBV5-1,14,few,TRBJ2-3
TGTGCCAGCAGCGTTGGAAGCGGGACAGGAGTATACGAGCAGTACTTC,CASSVGSGTGVYEQYF,-,TRBV9,16,-,TRBJ2-7
TGTGCCAGCAGCCCGGGCGGCCCCTATGGCTACACCTTC,CASSPGGPYGYTF,-,TRBV7-2,13,-,TRBJ1-2
TGTGCCAGCAGCCAGAACCTGCGGGGACTAGCGGGAGGTGAGCAGTTCTTC,CASSQNLRGLAGGEQFF,TRBD2,TRBV4-2,17,-,TRBJ2-1
TGTGCCAGCAGTCCCAACAACGAATTTTACAATGAGCAGTTCTTC,CASSPNNEFYNEQFF,-,TRBV28,15,few,TRBJ2-1
TGTGCCAGCAGCGGGGGACTAGCCTCCGGGTACGAGCAGTACTTC,CASSGGLASGYEQYF,TRBD2,TRBV9,15,-,TRBJ2-7
TGTGCCAGCTCACCAACAGGGGGCAATCAAGAGACCCAGTACTTC,CASSPTGGNQETQYF,TRBD1,TRBV18,15,-,TRBJ2-5
TGTGCCATCAGCCTGGACCTCCACGAGCAGTACTTC,CAISLDLHEQYF,-,TRBV10-3,12,-,TRBJ2-7
TGTGCCAGTAGTATTGGAGCAAATAATTCACCCCTCCACTTT,CASSIGANNSPLHF,-,TRBV19,14,-,TRBJ1-6
TGTGCCAGCAGCCAAGGGGACAGGGATACCGGGGAGCTGTTTTTT,CASSQGDRDTGELFF,TRBD1,TRBV4-2,15,many,TRBJ2-2
TGTGCCAGCAGTGTGAAAGGGTGGGGCACGACTAACACTGAAGCTTTCTTT,CASSVKGWGTTNTEAFF,-,TRBV25-1,17,-,TRBJ1-1
TGTGCCAGCAGTTTATGGGCAGGGTTGGTGGACGAGCAGTACTTC,CASSLWAGLVDEQYF,-,TRBV28,15,-,TRBJ2-7
TGCAGCGTTTGGGCCGGGAACACTGAAGCTTTCTTT,CSVWAGNTEAFF,-,TRBV29-1,12,-,TRBJ1-1
TGTGCCACCAGCAGTGAGGCTGAAGCTTTCTTT,CATSSEAEAFF,-,TRBV15,11,few,TRBJ1-1
TGCGCCAGCAGCCAAGATTCGGAGATCGGGGAGCTGTTTTTT,CASSQDSEIGELFF,-,TRBV4-3,14,-,TRBJ2-2
TGTGCCAGCCTGGAGGAGACCCAGTACTTC,CASLEETQYF,-,TRBV21-1,10,-,TRBJ2-5
TGCAGCGTTGACGACCCTAGCGACTACGAGCAGTACTTC,CSVDDPSDYEQYF,-,TRBV29-1,13,-,TRBJ2-7
TGTGCCAGCAGCTTAGGCGGGAGGGGCCACGAGCAGTACTTC,CASSLGGRGHEQYF,TRBD2,TRBV13,14,-,TRBJ2-7
TGTGCCAGCAGCATCCGCAGGGTATACAATGAGCAGTTCTTC,CASSIRRVYNEQFF,-,TRBV14,14,-,TRBJ2-1
TGTGCCAGCAGTTTACTTTTGGGGGGGCCGACAGATACGCAGTATTTT,CASSLLLGGPTDTQYF,-,TRBV27,16,-,TRBJ2-3
TGTGCCAGCAGCCCCCGGACAGGGCCATACGAGCAGTACTTC,CASSPRTGPYEQYF,TRBD1,TRBV7-9,14,few,TRBJ2-7
TGTGCCAGTAGTATGTCGAACAACTATGGCTACACCTTC,CASSMSNNYGYTF,-,TRBV19,13,few,TRBJ1-2
TGCGCCAGCAGCCTTAACCGGGACAGTCTAAACTATGGCTACACCTTC,CASSLNRDSLNYGYTF,TRBD1,TRBV5-1,16,-,TRBJ1-2
TGCGCCAGCAGCCAAGAATACTCATCCAGGGACGAGCAGTACTTC,CASSQEYSSRDEQYF,-,TRBV4-3,15,-,TRBJ2-7
TGCGCCAGCAGCTTGGTCATCAACACTGAAGCTTTCTTT,CASSLVINTEAFF,-,TRBV5-1,13,-,TRBJ1-1
TGTGCCAGCAGCCCGCTCGGGGGTAGAAATGAGCAGTTCTTC,CASSPLGGRNEQFF,-,TRBV7-2,14,-,TRBJ2-1
TGTGCCAGCAGCGTAGCTTTCCAGCGCACAGATACGCAGTATTTT,CASSVAFQRTDTQYF,-,TRBV9,15,-,TRBJ2-3
TGTGCCAGCAGCCGTAGCGGGGGACTCACAGATACGCAGTATTTT,CASSRSGGLTDTQYF,TRBD2,TRBV7-2,15,once,TRBJ2-3
TGCGCCAGCAGCCAAGATATGGTATCTGGGGCCAACGTCCTGACTTTC,CASSQDMVSGANVLTF,-,TRBV4-3,16,-,TRBJ2-6
TGTGCCAGCAGCTTCCGGGACTTTGGCTCCTACGAGCAGTACTTC,CASSFRDFGSYEQYF,-,TRBV7-4,15,few,TRBJ2-7
TGTGCCAGCAGTACCAGGGCTTTGGACTACGAGCAGTACTTC,CASSTRALDYEQYF,-,TRBV6-1,14,-,TRBJ2-7
TGTGCCAGCAGCTTAGTGGATAGCTTGAAGGAGACCCAGTACTTC,CASSLVDSLKETQYF,-,TRBV7-8,15,-,TRBJ2-5
TGTGCCAGCAGCGTAGAAGAGGGAGCCTACGAGCAGTACTTC,CASSVEEGAYEQYF,-,TRBV9,14,-,TRBJ2-7
TGTGCCAGCAGCTTAGGTCTGGGCTACGAGCAGTACTTC,CASSLGLGYEQYF,-,TRBV7-9,13,few,TRBJ2-7
TGTGCCAGTAGTATCCTCCTATACAATGAGCAGTTCTTC,CASSILLYNEQFF,-,TRBV19,13,-,TRBJ2-1
TGTGCCAGCAGCCACGGACTAGCGGGATACGAGCAGTACTTC,CASSHGLAGYEQYF,TRBD2,TRBV28,14,few,TRBJ2-7
TGCAGCGTTGTACTGGGGGGCCCCTACAATGAGCAGTTCTTC,CSVVLGGPYNEQFF,-,TRBV29-1,14,few,TRBJ2-1